The clone carrying this T cell receptor beta chain has just a few counts. Its antigen is unknown. Synthesis of TCR beta cDNA was carried out from 450 to 650 ng total RNA with a constant-region primer. ARM-PCR was slightly modified, and three nested multiplex PCR rounds with it gave rise to the TCR beta libraries. Two initial PCR rounds of about 11 cycles each paired TRBV1-TRBV30 forward primers with a C-beta reverse primer. TCRdb reprocessed the multiplex PCR reads via MiXCR and lists one record per CDR3 protein. The sample lists 250,000 to 400,000 distinct CDR3 sequences; 65% were seen once. Trimming removed 1 base from V and 6 bases from J; junction bases left unmatched: 10. Germline V gene lookup returns CDR1 MNHNY and CDR2 SVGAGI (reference sequence). CDR3 length equals 17 residues. The study extracted blood RNA from unsorted whole blood and also extracted germline DNA. Prior to the surgical procedure, about 4 milliliters of peripheral blood were collected.

This entry belongs to a study of tumor-infiltrating lymphocytes in primary liver carcinoma. On the study more broadly: The tumors ranged from roughly 4 to 11 cm across and fell within stage T1-T3 N0M0. About 3.65 to 7.13 million productive TCRbeta reads were obtained from the samples, with similar numbers across tissue types. Regarding the study as a whole: Tumor region pairs showed greater overlap than either tumor-adjacent or tumor-blood pairs did.

V gene TRBV6-6 combines with J gene TRBJ2-2, with 8 nucleotides matching TRBD1. The sample consisted of peripheral blood. The origin of this receptor is a man aged 40-49 years with primary liver carcinoma and hepatitis B virus infection. As DNA, the CDR3 is TGTGCCAGCAGTTACTTGACTGGACAGGGAGGATCCGGGGAGCTGTTTTTT. Translated, it gives CASSYLTGQGGSGELFF.